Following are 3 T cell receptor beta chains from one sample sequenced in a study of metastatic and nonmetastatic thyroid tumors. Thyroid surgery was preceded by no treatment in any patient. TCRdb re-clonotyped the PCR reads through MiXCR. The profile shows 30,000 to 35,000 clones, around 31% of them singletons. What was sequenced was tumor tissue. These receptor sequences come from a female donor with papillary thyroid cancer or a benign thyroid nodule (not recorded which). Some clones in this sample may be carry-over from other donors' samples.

The CDR3 here is CATSGRESNQPQHF. CDR3 in DNA: TGTGCCACCAGTGGCAGAGAAAGCAATCAGCCCCAGCATTTT. This chain uses TRBV24-1 with TRBJ1-5; D is unresolved. Trimming cost V 5 bases and J 1 base, with 8 bases left between them. In germline, CDR1 is KGHDR, CDR2 SFDVKD. CDR3 length: 14 amino acids.

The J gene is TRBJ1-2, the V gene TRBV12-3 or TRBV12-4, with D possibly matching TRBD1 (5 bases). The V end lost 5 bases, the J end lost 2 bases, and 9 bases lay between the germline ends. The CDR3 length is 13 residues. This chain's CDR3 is CASSRDGNYGYTF. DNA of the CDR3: TGTGCCAGCAGTCGGGACGGAAACTATGGCTACACCTTC.

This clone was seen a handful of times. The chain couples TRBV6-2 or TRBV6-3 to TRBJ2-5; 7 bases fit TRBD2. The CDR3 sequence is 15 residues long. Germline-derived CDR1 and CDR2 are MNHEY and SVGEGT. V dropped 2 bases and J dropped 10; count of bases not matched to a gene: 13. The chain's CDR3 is CASSYNAGDHEGQYF. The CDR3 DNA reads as TGTGCCAGCAGTTACAATGCGGGGGACCACGAAGGCCAGTACTTC.